The clone carrying this T cell receptor beta chain has just one count. Antigen specificity is unknown. V was clipped by 3 bases and J by 4 bases, with 16 bases between them. Germline V CDR1 and CDR2: SGHRS, YFSETQ. The CDR3 totals 16 residues. These data come from a study of OX40 agonist ivuxolimab in advanced cancers. General observations from the study: Antigen targets of the expanded peripheral T cells went undetermined. On average, a greater number of expanded clones characterised CD8+ T cells relative to CD4+.

TCRdb keeps only in-frame clones here, not all; method: immunoSEQ multiplex PCR. Of 60,000 or so clones in the sample, around 84% were seen once. Baseline, cycle 4 day 1, and cycle 7 day 1 were the blood sampling points. The receptor was derived from an adult with an advanced solid tumor such as melanoma, head and neck, liver or kidney cancer. The chain carries TRBV5-1 and TRBJ1-4, with D possibly matching TRBD1 (6 bases). Sample: CD4+ or CD8+ T cells sorted from blood, taken in a trial of the OX40 agonist ivuxolimab. This chain's CDR3 is CASSSLPGDGNEKLFF. CDR3 DNA: TGCGCCAGCAGCTCCCTGCCAGGGGACGGTAATGAAAAACTGTTTTTT.